The 19 T cell receptor beta chains below all came from one sample that was sequenced in a study of monozygotic twins with inflammatory bowel disease. TCRdb reanalyzed the 5' RACE reads, giving one entry per CDR3 protein sequence and no DNA. The sample is made up of approximately 330,000 distinct CDR3 sequences, and the top ten hold around 2% of it. Sequenced input: blood. The receptors were gathered from a human donor with ulcerative colitis or Crohn's disease, or a healthy co-twin of an affected twin (not recorded which).

This sequence joins TRBV12-3 or TRBV12-4 and TRBJ2-2; no DNA is available, so the TRBD1 call from TCRdb remains unchecked. CDR3 length: 17 residues. This CDR3 is CASSSVRWGRDTGELFF.

CDR3 residues: CASTPGQGPYEQYF. The J gene is TRBJ2-7, the V gene TRBV5-1; TCRdb designates TRBD1, a call that cannot be tested without DNA. Germline V gives CDR1 SGHRS, CDR2 YFSETQ. The CDR3 extends over 14 amino acids. The whole variable domain, remainder taken from reference TRBV5-1 and TRBJ2-7, is KAGVTQTPRYLIKTRGQQVTLSCSPISGHRSVSWYQQTPGQGLQFLFEYFSETQRNKGNFPGRFSGRQFSNSRSEMNVSTLELGDSALYLCASTPGQGPYEQYFGPGTRLTVT.

J is TRBJ1-2 and V is TRBV7-2; TCRdb reports TRBD1, a call that lacks DNA to check it against. The CDR3 extends over 14 amino acids. The germline gives CDR1 SGHTA, CDR2 FQGNSA. CDR3 sequence: CASSKGQGEYGYTF.

The J gene is TRBJ2-7, the V gene TRBV3-1; TCRdb's assignment of TRBD1 cannot be checked, as there is no DNA. This CDR3 contains 17 residues. The V gene's germline CDR1 is LGHDT and CDR2 YNNKEL (reference sequence). The CDR3 region is CASSQDSIVWTGGEQYF.

The chain carries TRBV2 and TRBJ2-7; TCRdb gives TRBD2 as the D gene, but with no DNA this cannot be confirmed. CDR3 size: 14 residues. Germline V CDR1 and CDR2: SNHLY, FYNNEI. CDR3 loop: CASSERTGAGGQYF.

The V gene is TRBV5-6, the J gene TRBJ2-5; TCRdb names TRBD1, which stays unverified in the absence of DNA. The V gene's germline CDR1 is SGHDT and CDR2 YYEEEE. This CDR3 has 13 residues. The CDR3 reads CASSSRDGGTQYF.

This rearrangement joins TRBV5-1 to TRBJ2-7; TCRdb picks TRBD2, but there is no DNA to check that call. The CDR3 is 13 amino acids. Germline CDR1 SGHRS, CDR2 YFSETQ. The CDR3: CASSFGGPVEQYF. Using reference TRBV5-1 and TRBJ2-7 for the parts outside the CDR3, the full variable domain is KAGVTQTPRYLIKTRGQQVTLSCSPISGHRSVSWYQQTPGQGLQFLFEYFSETQRNKGNFPGRFSGRQFSNSRSEMNVSTLELGDSALYLCASSFGGPVEQYFGPGTRLTVT.

The chain recombines TRBV4-3 with TRBJ2-1. There are 11 residues in the CDR3. Germline loops: CDR1 LGHNA, CDR2 YSLEER. The CDR3 is CASSQEGEQFF.

The chain joins TRBV19 to TRBJ2-1; absent DNA, TCRdb's TRBD1 call cannot be checked. The CDR3 has 17 amino acids. The germline V gene encodes CDR1 LNHDA and CDR2 SQIVND (reference sequence). The CDR3: CASSQHQGAPPYNEQFF.

V usage is TRBV11-2 and J usage is TRBJ2-3. Germline assignment: CDR1 SGHAT and CDR2 FQNNGV. The CDR3 extends over 14 amino acids. The CDR3 protein is CASSFAASTDTQYF.

This chain joins TRBV28 and TRBJ2-1. This CDR3 comprises 15 residues. Germline CDR1 is MDHEN and CDR2 is SYDVKM. The CDR3 here is CASSFLTETYNEQFF.

The chain joins TRBV27 to TRBJ2-7; TCRdb's D call of TRBD1 is untestable without DNA. The CDR3 totals 14 residues. Germline V lookup: CDR1 MNHEY, CDR2 SMNVEV (reference sequence). CDR3 loop: CASSHRTGLGEQYF.

The rearrangement links TRBV12-5 to TRBJ2-5; TCRdb outputs TRBD2, but without DNA this stays unchecked. This CDR3 comprises 17 residues. Germline values: CDR1 LGHNT, CDR2 FRNRAP. The CDR3 region is CASGLPGRLAGQETQYF.

CDR3 region: CSVETYTGELFF. This chain connects TRBV29-1 to TRBJ2-2. CDR1 is SQVTM, CDR2 ANQGSEA, per germline. The CDR3 is 12 residues long.

The CDR3 region is CATQGGTRDTEAFF. The rearrangement uses TRBV10-3 and TRBJ1-1; TCRdb indicates TRBD1, and absent DNA this call remains unverified. Germline V gives CDR1 ENHRY, CDR2 SYGVKD. This CDR3 spans 14 amino acids.

The chain has TRBV12-5 and TRBJ2-2; TCRdb lists TRBD1, though no DNA is available to test this call. The V gene's germline CDR1 is LGHNT and CDR2 FRNRAP. The CDR3 contains 16 residues. This CDR3 reads CASGLGTGESTGELFF.

V usage is TRBV20-1 and J usage is TRBJ2-1; absent DNA, TCRdb's TRBD1 call cannot be checked. The CDR3 sequence is 14 residues long. Germline CDR1 DFQATT, CDR2 SNEGSKA (reference sequence). The CDR3 here is CSADTGTPTYEQFF.

The chain couples TRBV3-1 to TRBJ2-1; the TCRdb D gene call, TRBD2, has no DNA to confirm it. Germline loops: CDR1 LGHDT, CDR2 YNNKEL (reference sequence). This CDR3 is built from 16 residues. The CDR3 is CASSLSASGLYNEQFF.

The rearrangement uses TRBV20-1 and TRBJ1-2; TCRdb outputs TRBD1, but without DNA this stays unchecked. Germline lookup yields CDR1 DFQATT and CDR2 SNEGSKA (reference sequence). There are 14 residues in the CDR3. This chain's CDR3 is CSASLPDRFYGYTF.